These 20 T cell receptor beta chains were sequenced from one sample in a study of T cell responses to AZD1222 COVID-19 vaccine. Profiling relied on immunoSEQ multiplex PCR, and the TCRdb table lists in-frame clones only, not all of them. The sample carries 120,000 to 150,000 clones, approximately 90% recorded once. The sample in question was peripheral blood, obtained on day 0 of AZD1222 vaccination. The receptors shown here come from an adult in good health.

The chain has TRBV5-1 and TRBJ2-1, with 13 bases identical to TRBD2. V lost 0 bases to trimming and J lost 4 bases; unmatched junction nucleotides: 10. The CDR3 runs to 19 residues. Per the germline V gene, CDR1 is SGHRS and CDR2 is YFSETQ. The CDR3 sequence: CASSLALGLAGAPYNEQFF. CDR3 DNA sequence: TGCGCCAGCAGCTTGGCCTTAGGACTAGCGGGGGCCCCATACAATGAGCAGTTCTTC.

The chain uses TRBV10-3 and TRBJ2-2; tentative D call: TRBD1 (7 bases). V gave up 6 bases and J gave up 0 bases, with 17 bases separating them. The CDR3 spans 17 residues. Germline V gene data show CDR1 as ENHRY and CDR2 as SYGVKD. The CDR3 sequence: CAIRAHQGGSNTGELFF. The CDR3 nucleotides read TGTGCCATCAGAGCGCACCAGGGGGGCTCGAACACCGGGGAGCTGTTTTTT.

V gene TRBV6-4 combines with J gene TRBJ2-4; D is possibly TRBD1 or TRBD2 (5 bases each). Germline V gene sequence: CDR1 MRHNA, CDR2 SNTAGT. The V and J ends lost 2 bases and 1 base respectively, with 15 bases between them. The CDR3 is 17 amino acids. CDR3 region: CASSDIRGGRAKNIQYF. As DNA, the CDR3 is TGTGCCAGCAGTGACATCCGTGGGGGTAGGGCCAAAAACATTCAGTACTTC.

This sequence joins TRBV30 and TRBJ2-7; TRBD1 is a possible D gene (5 bases). Trimming shortened V by 0 bases and J by 6 bases, and 12 bases separated the two germline ends. Germline V gene data show CDR1 as GTSNPN and CDR2 as SVGIG (reference sequence). This CDR3 contains 13 residues. Written as DNA, the CDR3 is TGTGCCTGGAGTGTACAGGAATCACGCGAGCAGTACTTC. It is translated as CAWSVQESREQYF. Complete variable domain (other parts from reference TRBV30 and TRBJ2-7): SQTIHQWPATLVQPVGSPLSLECTVEGTSNPNLYWYRQAAGRGLQLLFYSVGIGQISSEVPQNLSASRPQDRQFILSSKKLLLSDSGFYLCAWSVQESREQYFGPGTRLTVT.

The chain employs TRBV27 and TRBJ2-1, with D possibly matching TRBD2 (7 bases). The germline CDR1 and CDR2 sequences are MNHEY and SMNVEV (reference sequence). This CDR3 region has 15 residues. The V and J ends lost 6 bases and 1 base respectively, with 13 bases between them. The CDR3 DNA follows: TGTGCCAGCAGACAAGGGGGGGGATCCTACAATGAGCAGTTCTTC. Translation: CASRQGGGSYNEQFF.

The rearrangement links TRBV4-1 to TRBJ1-1; no firm D call. This CDR3 contains 14 residues. V lost 1 base and J lost 5, with 11 bases in between. Germline V lookup: CDR1 MGHRA, CDR2 YSYEKL. The CDR3 loop is CASSQAAGWTEAFF. The CDR3 DNA sequence: TGCGCCAGCAGCCAAGCCGCGGGGTGGACTGAAGCTTTCTTT.

The V gene is TRBV15, the J gene TRBJ1-2; D unresolved. The germline V gene encodes CDR1 LNHNV and CDR2 YYDKDF (reference sequence). The CDR3 loop spans 13 amino acids. Trimming took 5 bases from V and 1 from J, leaving 8 bases between them. The CDR3 nucleotides are TGTGCCACCAGCGGCGGGCTTAACTATGGCTACACCTTC. As protein: CATSGGLNYGYTF.

J is TRBJ2-3 and V is TRBV9; 10 nucleotides agree with TRBD2. With 4 bases clipped from V and 6 bases from J, the junction kept 11 bases outside the gene matches. Germline CDR1 reads SGDLS; CDR2 reads YYNGEE. The CDR3 sequence is 16 residues long. The CDR3: CASSPRRAGGLDTQYF. CDR3 in DNA: TGTGCCAGCAGCCCTCGTAGAGCGGGGGGGCTTGATACGCAGTATTTT.

J is TRBJ1-1 and V is TRBV19; D unclear. There are 14 residues in the CDR3. Trimming cost V 1 base and J 4 bases, with 10 bases left between them. Germline CDR1 reads LNHDA; CDR2 reads SQIVND (reference sequence). CDR3 sequence: CASSIGPSGTEAFF. CDR3 coding DNA: TGTGCCAGTAGTATAGGCCCATCCGGCACTGAAGCTTTCTTT.

V and J are TRBV5-1 and TRBJ2-2; D gene ambiguous. Looked up from germline, CDR1 is SGHRS and CDR2 is YFSETQ. V lost 1 base to trimming and J lost 1 base, with 8 bases between them. CDR3 length: 15 amino acids. CDR3 in DNA: TGCGCCAGCAGCTTGCTGGTAGAGAACACCGGGGAGCTGTTTTTT. This codes for CASSLLVENTGELFF.

The V gene is TRBV18, the J gene TRBJ1-1, with no clear D. Trimming removed 3 bases at V and 3 bases at J, with 11 bases between. The CDR3 has 14 residues. Germline V gene sequence: CDR1 KGHSH, CDR2 LQKENI. The CDR3 loop is CASSPRAADTEAFF. In nucleotides, the CDR3 is TGTGCCAGCTCACCCCGGGCCGCGGACACTGAAGCTTTCTTT.

The V and J genes are TRBV4-2 and TRBJ1-2; D is unclear. The germline gives CDR1 LGHNA, CDR2 YNFKEQ. Trimming removed 0 bases from V and 5 bases from J, with 13 bases in between. The CDR3 totals 15 residues. The CDR3 sequence: CASSQDPGAEYGYTF. CDR3 bases: TGTGCCAGCAGCCAAGACCCAGGAGCGGAATATGGCTACACCTTC.

This clone was detected once. The CDR3 DNA reads as TGTGCCAGCAGCTTAGATTTGACAGGAGAACAAGAGACCCAGTACTTC. This sequence encodes CASSLDLTGEQETQYF. The J gene is TRBJ2-5, the V gene TRBV7-6; TRBD1 might be the D (6 bases). Germline values: CDR1 SGHVS, CDR2 FNYEAQ. Trimming took off 1 base at V and 2 bases at J, with 14 bases between the two ends. CDR3 length equals 16 residues.

This clone was seen only once. CDR3 nucleotides: TGTGCCAGCAGCCCTTTGATCGGAGAGGAATCAACTAATGAAAAACTGTTTTTT. Translating gives CASSPLIGEESTNEKLFF. The genes are TRBV5-6 and TRBJ1-4; D gene uncertain. V shed 4 bases and J shed 0 bases, with 19 bases lying between them. Per germline, CDR1 SGHDT and CDR2 YYEEEE. The CDR3 contains 18 residues.

The chain joins TRBV15 to TRBJ1-1; possible D gene TRBD1, 6 bases. V was pared by 3 bases and J by 7 bases, with 15 bases between. CDR1 is LNHNV and CDR2 is YYDKDF in the germline V gene (reference sequence). This CDR3 is built from 14 residues. Written as DNA, the CDR3 is TGTGCCACCAGCAGGGACTTGCAGGGGCGTGAAGCTTTCTTT. As protein: CATSRDLQGREAFF.

V usage is TRBV7-2 and J usage is TRBJ1-1; unclear D gene. The CDR3 has 15 residues. The germline V gene has CDR1 SGHTA and CDR2 FQGNSA. Trimming left V 0 bases short and J 0 bases short, with 8 bases between. CDR3 amino acids: CASSLARGMNTEAFF. The CDR3 DNA follows: TGTGCCAGCAGCTTAGCGCGGGGTATGAACACTGAAGCTTTCTTT.

This chain uses TRBV7-9 with TRBJ1-1; D may be TRBD1 (5 bases). From germline, CDR1 is SEHNR and CDR2 FQNEAQ (reference sequence). This CDR3 spans 14 amino acids. V dropped 3 bases and J dropped 5 bases, with 13 bases sitting between them. CDR3 residues: CASSFGGTVTEAFF. The CDR3, as DNA: TGTGCCAGCAGCTTTGGGGGTACAGTGACTGAAGCTTTCTTT.

CDR3 coding DNA: TGTGCCAGCAGTCTTTCGGGTAACTCCTACGAGCAGTACTTC. Translated, it gives CASSLSGNSYEQYF. The genes are TRBV7-2 and TRBJ2-7; D remains unclear. This CDR3 comprises 14 residues. Germline CDR1 reads SGHTA; CDR2 reads FQGNSA. With 6 bases removed from V and 0 bases from J, the gap between germline ends came to 12 bases. The full variable domain, its missing parts supplied by reference TRBV7-2 and TRBJ2-7, is GAGVSQSPSNKVTEKGKDVELRCDPISGHTALYWYRQSLGQGLEFLIYFQGNSAPDKSGLPSDRFSAERTGGSVSTLTIQRTQQEDSAVYLCASSLSGNSYEQYFGPGTRLTVT.

The CDR3 bases are TGTGCCAGCAGGAGACAGGGGAACACTGAAGCTTTCTTT. Protein product: CASRRQGNTEAFF. The rearrangement links TRBV12-3 or TRBV12-4 to TRBJ1-1; 7 nucleotides agree with TRBD1. This CDR3 has 13 residues. Germline trimming cut 6 bases from V and 1 base from J; bases unmatched to any gene: 2.

The chain combines TRBV5-4 with TRBJ2-7, with D possibly matching TRBD2 (6 bases). From germline, CDR1 is SGHNT and CDR2 YYREEE (reference sequence). The CDR3 is made up of 15 amino acids. V gave up 3 bases and J gave up 2 bases, with 15 bases separating them. The CDR3 reads CASSSPTGDTYEQYF. CDR3 coding DNA: TGTGCCAGCAGCTCCCCAACGGGAGACACCTACGAGCAGTACTTC. Looking up the rest from reference TRBV5-4 and TRBJ2-7 gives the full variable domain: ETGVTQSPTHLIKTRGQQVTLRCSSQSGHNTVSWYQQALGQGPQFIFQYYREEENGRGNFPPRFSGLQFPNYSSELNVNALELDDSALYLCASSSPTGDTYEQYFGPGTRLTVT.